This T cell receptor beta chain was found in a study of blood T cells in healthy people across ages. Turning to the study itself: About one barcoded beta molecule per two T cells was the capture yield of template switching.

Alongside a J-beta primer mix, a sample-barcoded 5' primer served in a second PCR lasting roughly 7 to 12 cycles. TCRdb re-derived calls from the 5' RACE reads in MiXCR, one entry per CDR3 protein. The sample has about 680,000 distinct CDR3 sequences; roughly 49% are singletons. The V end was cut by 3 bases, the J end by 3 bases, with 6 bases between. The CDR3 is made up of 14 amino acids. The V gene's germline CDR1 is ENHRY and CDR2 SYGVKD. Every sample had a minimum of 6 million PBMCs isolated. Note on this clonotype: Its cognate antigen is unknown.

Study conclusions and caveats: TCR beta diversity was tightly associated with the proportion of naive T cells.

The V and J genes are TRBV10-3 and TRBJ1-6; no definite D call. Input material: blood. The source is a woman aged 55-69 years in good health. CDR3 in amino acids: CAISDENYNSPLHF. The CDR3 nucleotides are TGTGCCATCAGTGACGAGAACTATAATTCACCCCTCCACTTT.